This entry describes one T cell receptor (beta chain). Its specificity is not known. CDR3 length equals 13 residues. Looked up from germline, CDR1 is MDHEN and CDR2 is SYDVKM. The V gene lost 1 base and the J gene lost 5 bases, with 7 bases spanning the gap. Extraction of PBMCs used 10 ml of fresh peripheral blood. This sample was included in a study of T cells in Graves' hyperthyroidism and ophthalmopathy. Study overall: Blood from the periphery was taken at initial diagnosis, before any treatment. Study findings and constraints: Separating ophthalmopathy from stable hyperthyroidism was achieved by a 13 V-J model. The model made its ophthalmopathy prediction, and onset followed a median approximately 7 months later.

TCR beta CDR3 regions were amplified from RNA. During a first-round RT-PCR of the TCR CDR3, the HTBI primer set was used. TCRdb re-called the multiplex PCR reads with MiXCR, one entry per CDR3 protein. The table includes roughly 650,000 distinct CDR3 sequences, around 16% detected once. The V and J genes are TRBV28 and TRBJ2-3; D perhaps matches TRBD1 (5 bases). Sequenced input: blood. The TCR comes from a woman aged 40 to 49 with Graves' ophthalmopathy. The CDR3 bases are TGTGCCAGCAGTTTATCAGGGCAAGATACGCAGTATTTT. Translating it yields CASSLSGQDTQYF. Full variable domain (remainder filled in from reference TRBV28 and TRBJ2-3): DVKVTQSSRYLVKRTGEKVFLECVQDMDHENMFWYRQDPGLGLRLIYFSYDVKMKEKGDIPEGYSVSREKKERFSLILESASTNQTSMYLCASSLSGQDTQYFGPGTRLTVL.